Given below is one T cell receptor beta chain in context. Its matching antigen is unknown. This sample is part of a study of a mutant IDH1 vaccine in newly diagnosed glioma. Overall study context: Patients were started on vaccination 4-6 weeks after radiotherapy alone, or with temozolomide cycles. Patients' prior therapy spanned radiotherapy, temozolomide, or both; most underwent both.

Germline CDR1 is SNHLY and CDR2 is FYNNEI. The CDR3 totals 16 residues. J was trimmed by 0 bases and V by 6 bases; bases with no gene match: 9. TCRdb keeps only in-frame clones here, not all; method: immunoSEQ multiplex PCR. The table has tens of thousands of clones, 65% to 80% seen once; the top ten hold 6% to 8.5%. Documented time point: week 5, during vaccination. A single vaccine dose contained 300 ug of mutant IDH1 20-mer peptide, and topical imiquimod was used with it. The rearrangement links TRBV2 to TRBJ2-3; TRBD2 aligns across 7 bases. The sequencing here drew on PBMCs, taken from a glioma patient whose treatment included an IDH1 peptide vaccine. The TCR sequence derives from a man in his forties with glioma. Some clones in this sample may be carry-over from other donors' samples. CDR3 amino acids: CASRLRDYSSTDTQYF. DNA of the CDR3: TGTGCCAGCAGGCTTCGGGACTACTCTAGCACAGATACGCAGTATTTT. Full variable domain (rest looked up from reference TRBV2 and TRBJ2-3): EPEVTQTPSHQVTQMGQEVILRCVPISNHLYFYWYRQILGQKVEFLVSFYNNEISEKSEIFDDQFSVERPDGSNFTLKIRSTKLEDSAMYFCASRLRDYSSTDTQYFGPGTRLTVL.